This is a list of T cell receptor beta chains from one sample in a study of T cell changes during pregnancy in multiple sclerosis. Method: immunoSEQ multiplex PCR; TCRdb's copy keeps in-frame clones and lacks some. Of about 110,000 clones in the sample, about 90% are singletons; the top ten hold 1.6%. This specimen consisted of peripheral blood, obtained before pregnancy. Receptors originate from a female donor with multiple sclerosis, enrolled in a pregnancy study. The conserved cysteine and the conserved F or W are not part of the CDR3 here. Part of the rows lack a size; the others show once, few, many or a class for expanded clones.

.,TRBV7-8,ASSLDRGHGETQY
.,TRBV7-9,ASSSTGGSVYTGELF
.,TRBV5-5,ASSPDSTGITGELF
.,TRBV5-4,ASSLGQNNFKNIQY
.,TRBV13,ASSYRTGGDSPLH
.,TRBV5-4,ASSITGVNTEAF
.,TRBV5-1,ASSWTGDSYEQY
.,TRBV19,ASSIGGVHEQY
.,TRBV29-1,SVEIQGSNGETQY
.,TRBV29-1,SAGVAGIGLEQY
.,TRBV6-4,ASRGTNDEQF
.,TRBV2,ASSPYGSLADNEQF
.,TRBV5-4,ASSLTGARNEQY
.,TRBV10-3,AISDGQGPSGNTIY
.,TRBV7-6,ASSLLVISSGETQY
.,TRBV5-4,ASSLAGAGGYT
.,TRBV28,ASSLSGSGGDTQY
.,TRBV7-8,ASSPERTVHRIYNSPLH
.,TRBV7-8,ASNLVPERDYEQY
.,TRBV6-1,ASSEAGGGNQPQH
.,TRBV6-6,ASTGPLGNEQF
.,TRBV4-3,ASSQDLQNVYEQY
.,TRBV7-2,ASSLMRGGYGYT
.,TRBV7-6,ASSFFAGGSGETQY
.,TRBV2,ASSEAMGQHYGYT
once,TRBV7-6,ASSKQHGSSYEQY
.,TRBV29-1,SVEGTGESNTQY
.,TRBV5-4,ASSYNGQDSIYGYT
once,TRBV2,ASLEQGNNSPLH
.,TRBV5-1,ASSLDSSYNEQF
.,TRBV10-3,AISGGQGDYEQY
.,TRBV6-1,ASRAGKNSNQPQH
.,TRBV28,ASNYPTGAYGYT
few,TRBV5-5,ASSFLIRRDTQY
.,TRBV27,ASSIGTGSNQPQH
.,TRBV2,ASWDSPHSGANVLT
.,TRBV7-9,ASREGSYEQY
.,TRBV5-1,ASSLEGGNYGYT
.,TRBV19,ASTVGRAAAFYGYT
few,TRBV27,ASRRGLGNSPLH
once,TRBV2,ASQGTRTSVTDTQY
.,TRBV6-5,ASSKRGKDEKLF
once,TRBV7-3,ASSPQGTKETQY
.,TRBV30,AWSVHRDRVFYEQY
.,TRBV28,ASSWLAGEAHHLYEQY
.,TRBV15,ATSRGPTGNSNQPQH
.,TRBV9,ASSARHTNQPQH
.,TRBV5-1,ASSQGYQPQH
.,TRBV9,ASSVGGGSHYEQY
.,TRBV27,ASSFQANNSPLH
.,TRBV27,ASSGVDRGTLNYGYT
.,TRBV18,ASSPGTGGGYEQY
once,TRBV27,ASSQGVSNTEAF
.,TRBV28,ASSRGVKETQY
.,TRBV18,ASSPPRTGDLAKNIQY
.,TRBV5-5,ASGTSGGYTGELF
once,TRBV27,ASRETGNYGYT
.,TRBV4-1,ASSQAGQGYQPQH
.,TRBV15,ATSRDHQGLSGNTIY
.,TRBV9,ASSTRPRRDGYT